Listed below are T cell receptor beta chains from one sample, sequenced in a study of early T cells in non-severe SARS-CoV-2 infection. TCRdb reprocessed the 5' RACE reads via MiXCR and lists one record per CDR3 protein. The profile covers fewer than 80,000 distinct CDR3 sequences, with around 12% appearing a single time and about 1% taken by the ten largest. This sample comprised whole blood, obtained at baseline. These receptors originate from an adult who was a healthcare worker with PCR-confirmed SARS-CoV-2 infection or an uninfected control (not recorded which). The donor label of this sample is uncertain. Each CDR3 is given with its conserved first and last residue. A D gene is named only where the DNA matches it firmly. Some rows mark clone size as missing; the rest say once, few, many or name a class of expanded clone.

TRBD2	TRBV7-3	TRBJ2-5	.	CASSESGGASETQYF	TGTGCCAGCAGCGAAAGCGGGGGGGCCTCAGAGACCCAGTACTTC
TRBD2	TRBV6-2/TRBV6-3	TRBJ2-5	few	CASSKPLAGDDQETQYF	TGTGCCAGCAGCAAGCCTCTAGCGGGGGACGACCAAGAGACCCAGTACTTC
.	TRBV29-1	TRBJ2-2	few	CSATWTATGELFF	TGCAGCGCCACGTGGACAGCCACCGGGGAGCTGTTTTTT
TRBD1	TRBV4-2	TRBJ1-5	once	CASSQEQGSNQPQHF	TGTGCCAGCAGCCAGGAACAGGGGTCCAATCAGCCCCAGCATTTT
.	TRBV18	TRBJ2-3	.	CASSRGQRTDTQYF	TGTGCCAGCTCACGTGGACAGCGCACAGATACGCAGTATTTT
.	TRBV20-1	TRBJ1-4	few	CSARKRDLPTAEKLFF	TGCAGTGCTAGAAAAAGGGACCTTCCCACCGCTGAAAAACTGTTTTTT
TRBD1	TRBV5-4	TRBJ2-1	.	CASSSIGQGTHEQFF	TGTGCCAGCAGCTCCATCGGACAGGGGACGCATGAGCAGTTCTTC
TRBD2	TRBV5-4	TRBJ2-5	many	CASSPRLAGGPFQETQYF	TGTGCCAGCAGTCCTCGACTAGCGGGGGGGCCTTTCCAAGAGACCCAGTACTTC
.	TRBV6-4	TRBJ1-4	.	CARPSIGPGLPTNEKLFF	TGTGCCAGGCCTTCGATTGGGCCGGGTTTGCCGACTAATGAAAAACTGTTTTTT
.	TRBV24-1	TRBJ2-2	many	CATSDYRDFDTGELFF	TGTGCCACCAGTGACTACCGGGACTTTGACACCGGGGAGCTGTTTTTT
TRBD1	TRBV5-6	TRBJ2-5	.	CASSSPGTDQETRYF	TGTGCCAGCAGCTCGCCCGGGACAGACCAAGAGACCCGGTACTTC
TRBD1	TRBV9	TRBJ1-1	few	CASSVGNRGMNTEAFF	TGTGCCAGCAGCGTCGGTAACAGGGGAATGAACACTGAAGCTTTCTTT
.	TRBV2	TRBJ2-3	few	CASSQTFDTQYF	TGTGCCAGCAGTCAGACTTTTGATACGCAGTATTTT
TRBD1	TRBV6-2/TRBV6-3	TRBJ1-2	.	CASSPISGTDYGYTF	TGTGCCAGCAGTCCTATTTCCGGGACAGACTATGGCTACACCTTC
TRBD1	TRBV5-1	TRBJ2-3	few	CASSTDRGSTDTQYF	TGCGCCAGCAGCACGGACAGGGGAAGCACAGATACGCAGTATTTT
.	TRBV20-1	TRBJ2-4	.	CSALRQDKNIQYF	TGCAGTGCTCTAAGACAGGACAAAAACATTCAGTACTTC
TRBD2	TRBV5-6	TRBJ2-3	few	CASSLSGVVSHMQYF	TGTGCCAGCAGCCTAAGCGGGGTGGTCTCACATATGCAGTATTTT
.	TRBV20-1	TRBJ1-1	few	CSAILKGGTYTEAFF	TGCAGTGCTATATTAAAGGGCGGGACTTACACTGAAGCTTTCTTT
.	TRBV2	TRBJ2-3	.	CASRQGLTDTQYF	TGTGCCAGCAGACAGGGCTTGACAGATACGCAGTATTTT
.	TRBV5-1	TRBJ1-3	.	CASSLEGLVIDTIYF	TGCGCCAGCAGCTTGGAGGGACTCGTGATAGACACCATATATTTT
.	TRBV30	TRBJ2-5	.	CAWSPGAQETQYF	TGTGCCTGGAGTCCGGGGGCCCAAGAGACCCAGTACTTC
TRBD1	TRBV20-1	TRBJ2-3	many	CSARDRGRRTDTQYF	TGCAGTGCTAGAGACAGGGGGCGCCGCACAGATACGCAGTATTTT
.	TRBV5-5	TRBJ1-1	few	CASSLHPARVSTEAFF	TGTGCCAGCAGCCTCCATCCGGCCAGGGTATCCACTGAAGCTTTCTTC
.	TRBV6-5	TRBJ2-5	.	CASSYKAGDPQYF	TGTGCCAGCAGTTACAAGGCAGGGGACCCCCAGTACTTC
TRBD1	TRBV7-3	TRBJ2-1	many	CASSVGTGRIYEQFF	TGTGCCAGCAGCGTTGGGACAGGGAGGATTTATGAGCAGTTCTTC
.	TRBV3-1	TRBJ2-1	many	CASSGERGYNEQFF	TGTGCCAGCAGCGGGGAGAGGGGTTACAATGAGCAGTTCTTC
.	TRBV11-2	TRBJ2-2	.	CASSIASRNTGELFF	TGTGCCAGCAGCATTGCCAGTCGGAACACCGGGGAGCTGTTTTTT
.	TRBV24-1	TRBJ2-1	many	CATSDSGKAFNEQFF	TGTGCCACCAGTGATTCAGGGAAGGCCTTCAATGAGCAGTTCTTC
.	TRBV4-1	TRBJ2-4	many	CASCARDDRSSAKNIQYF	TGCGCCAGCTGCGCGAGAGATGACAGATCCTCGGCCAAAAACATTCAGTACTTC
.	TRBV14	TRBJ2-1	many	CASSQVEWTGNEQFF	TGTGCCAGCAGCCAAGTAGAGTGGACTGGGAATGAGCAGTTCTTC
.	TRBV10-3	TRBJ1-1	.	CAISDLVSTEAFF	TGTGCCATCAGTGATCTGGTCTCCACTGAAGCTTTCTTT
.	TRBV2	TRBJ2-3	.	CASSWQDHQYF	TGTGCCAGCAGTTGGCAAGACCATCAGTATTTT
.	TRBV7-6	TRBJ2-5	few	CASTSYQRETQYF	TGTGCCAGCACCTCTTACCAGAGGGAGACCCAGTACTTC
.	TRBV2	TRBJ2-1	many	CATSNRPRGSSYNEQFF	TGTGCCACCAGCAACCGGCCACGGGGAAGCTCCTACAATGAGCAGTTCTTC
.	TRBV28	TRBJ2-1	many	CASSQYLFGRYNEQFF	TGTGCCAGCAGCCAATACCTCTTTGGGAGGTACAATGAGCAGTTCTTC
.	TRBV28	TRBJ1-4	.	CASFTGANEKLFF	TGTGCCAGCTTTACTGGGGCTAATGAAAAACTGTTTTTT
.	TRBV7-3	TRBJ2-1	many	CASSLSPNEQFF	TGTGCCAGCAGCCTGTCCCCCAATGAGCAGTTCTTC
.	TRBV4-1	TRBJ2-5	many	CASSQEGETQYF	TGCGCCAGCAGCCAAGAAGGAGAGACCCAGTACTTC
.	TRBV7-2	TRBJ2-5	many	CASTRREGETQYF	TGTGCCAGCACCCGTAGGGAAGGAGAGACCCAGTACTTC
.	TRBV7-9	TRBJ1-2	many	CASSFMGEIGYGYTF	TGTGCCAGCAGCTTTATGGGGGAGATAGGGTATGGCTACACCTTC
TRBD1	TRBV5-4	TRBJ2-1	few	CASTPGAGGAGAYNEQFF	TGTGCCAGCACCCCTGGGGCAGGGGGCGCGGGCGCCTACAATGAGCAGTTCTTC
.	TRBV20-1	TRBJ1-1	.	CSAPISGAGTEAFF	TGCAGTGCCCCGATTTCAGGGGCCGGCACTGAAGCTTTCTTT
TRBD2	TRBV29-1	TRBJ2-1	.	CSVAPSGIYNEQFF	TGCAGCGTTGCCCCCAGCGGGATCTACAATGAGCAGTTCTTC
.	TRBV4-1	TRBJ1-2	.	CASSQGGRARGYTF	TGCGCCAGCAGCCAAGGCGGCAGGGCGCGTGGCTACACCTTC
TRBD1	TRBV5-6	TRBJ2-5	.	CASSLWRQGKETQYF	TGTGCCAGCAGCTTATGGAGACAGGGAAAAGAGACCCAGTACTTC
.	TRBV20-1	TRBJ1-2	few	CSARSMRDYGYTF	TGCAGTGCTAGATCGATGAGGGACTATGGCTACACCTTC